This T cell receptor beta chain was sequenced for a study of control samples from healthy donors and cancer patients. Assay: immunoSEQ multiplex PCR; the TCRdb copy retains only in-frame clones and omits some. The sample has fewer than 200,000 clones, almost 90% seen once. The sequence was collected from a woman in her fifties or sixties in good health. The sample comprised blood.

The CDR3 reads CASSQTQMSSGNTIYF. The CDR3 DNA sequence: TGTGCCAGCAGCCAAACTCAAATGAGCTCTGGAAACACCATATATTTT. The J gene is TRBJ1-3, the V gene TRBV16; no clear D. V shed 2 bases and J shed 0 bases, with 11 bases lying between them. Germline V gene data show CDR1 as KGHSY and CDR2 as FQNENV. CDR3 length equals 16 residues.